The present entry profiles one T cell receptor beta chain with its context. Which antigen it targets is not known. No base qualities exist here, and no much larger clone lies one base off it. The data were taken from a study of blood T cells in healthy people across ages (dated by TCRdb to between 2015 and 2016). General notes on the study: In model experiments, roughly one uniquely barcoded TCR beta cDNA molecule per two T cells was captured by template switching. To track age-related changes in TCR beta repertoire diversity, the study relied on deep sequencing normalized with unique cDNA molecular identifiers. Four age groups were formed from the donors: young (average 16 years), middle-aged (more than 35), aged (more than 55) and long-lived (about 80). To avoid experimental bias, donors of different ages were distributed randomly across sequencing lanes. The study analyzed two additional independent replicas of 1 million unique cDNA reads from the same blood draw for two donors, one aged 18 to 30 and one aged 80 or older. General study outcomes and caveats: The long-lived group showed more naive CD4+ T cells, fewer expanded clones and increased TCR diversity than the aged group, suggesting age selection. Donor CMV infection status was unknown, potentially confounding age-related changes in expanded clonotypes. Because profiling used bulk unsorted PBMCs, naive and antigen-experienced compartments could not be compared conclusively. Observed TCR beta diversity per million T cells fell roughly linearly with age, and a significant reduction was already apparent by age roughly 40. Estimates of total diversity based on one million sequenced T cells were regarded as lower bounds and as underestimates. There was a strong correlation between observed TCR beta diversity and the percentage of naive T cells measured by flow cytometry.

Via the germline V gene (reference sequence), CDR1 is DFQATT and CDR2 SNEGSKA. The CDR3 runs 15 residues from the cysteine to the phenylalanine. Only the CDR3 DNA stays, 45 bases, in frame from base 1. Relative to germline, V is missing 0 bases and J is missing 9 bases, with 7 bases of the junction outside any gene match. The 39 donors, aged roughly 6 to 90 years, were systemically healthy Caucasian individuals from Russia. Each donor gave ten milliliters of peripheral blood, collected into EDTA-treated Vacutainer tubes. Ficoll-Paque density-gradient centrifugation was used to isolate PBMCs, with at least 7 million obtained per sample. Trizol reagent was used to extract total RNA from the PBMCs, yielding at least 5.5 micrograms per sample. Naive CD45RAhigh/CD27high T cell percentages were measured by flow cytometry on a PBMC aliquot from every donor. The method was 5' RACE. Reads for this sample came from an Illumina HiSeq 2500. A second PCR of roughly 7 to 11 cycles was performed with a sample-barcoded 5' primer and a J-beta primer mix. A unique molecular identifier was introduced onto each TCR beta cDNA molecule by a template-switch 5' adaptor carrying 12 random nucleotides. Each sample yielded at least 3 million CDR3-containing paired-end reads. The Mint cDNA synthesis kit, primed by a TRBC-specific oligonucleotide, was used to synthesize first-strand cDNA from all RNA. After uracil-DNA glycosylase treatment, a first 18-cycle PCR used universal primers M1SS and BC2_uni_R on all cDNA. As for how the authors treated the data: Each sample was normalized by randomly selecting 1 million high-quality reads, each carrying a distinct molecular identifier. Instead of being binned into consensus sequences, reads with shared molecular identifiers were discarded. CDR3 identification, clonotype clustering and error correction used MiTCR with a Q25 quality threshold and the strictest error-elimination algorithm. A nonparametric unseen species model with Euler transformation was used to estimate lower-bound total TCR beta diversity. Using fastp at Q25 and MiXCR, TCRdb reprocessed the public reads and kept productive beta chains. All rows with the same CDR3 protein become a single entry with the most common DNA and genes. The V and J calls and clone size are TCRdb's, not the authors'. This sample lists 800,000 to 1,000,000 distinct CDR3 sequences; around 48% were detected once. The leading ten clones occupy 13% of the sample.

In this chain, TRBV20-1 is recombined with TRBJ2-5, and 13 junctional nucleotides match TRBD2. This receptor was identified in a man aged 25-40 years in good health. Sequencing was performed on blood. The DNA sequence follows: TGCAGTGCTAGAGAACTAGCGGGGGGGCCTGACGCCCAGTACTTC. Translated, this is CSARELAGGPDAQYF.